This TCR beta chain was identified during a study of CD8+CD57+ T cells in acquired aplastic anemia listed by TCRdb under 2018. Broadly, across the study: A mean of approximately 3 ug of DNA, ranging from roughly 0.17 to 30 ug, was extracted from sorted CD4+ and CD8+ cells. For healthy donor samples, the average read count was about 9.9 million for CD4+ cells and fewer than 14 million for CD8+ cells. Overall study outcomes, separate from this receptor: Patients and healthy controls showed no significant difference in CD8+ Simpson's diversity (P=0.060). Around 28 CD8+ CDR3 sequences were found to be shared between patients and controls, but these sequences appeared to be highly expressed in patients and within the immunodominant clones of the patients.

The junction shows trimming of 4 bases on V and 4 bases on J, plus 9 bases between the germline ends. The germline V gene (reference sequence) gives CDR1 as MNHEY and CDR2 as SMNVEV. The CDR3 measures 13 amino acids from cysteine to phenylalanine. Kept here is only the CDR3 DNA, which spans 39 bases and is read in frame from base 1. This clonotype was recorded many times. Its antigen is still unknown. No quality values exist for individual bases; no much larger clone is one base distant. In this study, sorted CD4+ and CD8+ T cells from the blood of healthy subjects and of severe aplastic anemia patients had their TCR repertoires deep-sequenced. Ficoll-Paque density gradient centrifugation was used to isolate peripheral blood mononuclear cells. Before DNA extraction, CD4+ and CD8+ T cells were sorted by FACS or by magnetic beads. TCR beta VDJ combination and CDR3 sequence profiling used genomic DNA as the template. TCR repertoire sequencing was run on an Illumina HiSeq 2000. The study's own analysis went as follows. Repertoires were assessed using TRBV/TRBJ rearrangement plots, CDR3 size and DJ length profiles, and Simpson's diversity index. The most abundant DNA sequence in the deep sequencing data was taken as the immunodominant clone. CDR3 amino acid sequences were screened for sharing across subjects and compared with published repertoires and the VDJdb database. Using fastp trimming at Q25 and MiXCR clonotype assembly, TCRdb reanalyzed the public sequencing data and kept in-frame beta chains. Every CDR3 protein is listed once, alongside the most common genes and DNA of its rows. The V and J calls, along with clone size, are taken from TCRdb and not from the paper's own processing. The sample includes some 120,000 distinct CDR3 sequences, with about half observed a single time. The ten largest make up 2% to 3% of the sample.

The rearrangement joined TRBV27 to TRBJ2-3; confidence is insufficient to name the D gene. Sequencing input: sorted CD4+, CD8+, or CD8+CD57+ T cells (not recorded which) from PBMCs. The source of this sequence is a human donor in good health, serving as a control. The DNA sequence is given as TGTGCCAGCAGTTCATCGATGGCAGATACGCAGTATTTT. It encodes CASSSSMADTQYF.